The 24 T cell receptor beta chains below come from one sample, sequenced in a study of regulatory T cells in long-lasting Graves disease. TCR beta libraries were built with iRepertoire HTBI primers and Arm-PCR of CDR3 regions. TCRdb reprocessed the multiplex PCR reads via MiXCR and lists one record per CDR3 protein. The data hold nearly 350,000 distinct CDR3 sequences, with around a fifth observed a single time. Time point indicated: persistent/refractory GD, antithyroid drugs over 5 years with positive TRAb. The TCR library was prepared using RNA isolated from PBMCs. The sample in question was peripheral blood mononuclear cells (PBMCs), obtained when the disease was refractory, from a patient treated with antithyroid drugs. These receptors came from a female donor with Graves disease.

The CDR3 sequence: CASSGNPSVNTEAFF. CDR3 bases: TGCGCCAGCAGCGGAAACCCATCCGTGAACACTGAAGCTTTCTTT. V gene TRBV4-3 combines with J gene TRBJ1-1; D gene ambiguous. CDR3 length: 15 amino acids. Germline lookup yields CDR1 LGHNA and CDR2 YSLEER. Between the trimmed V and J ends, which lost 5 bases and 0 bases, there was a span of 13 bases.

Many counts were recorded for this clonotype. This chain links TRBV2 with TRBJ1-5; D possibly corresponds to TRBD1 (5 bases). Trimming stripped 5 bases from V and 0 bases from J, with 8 bases between. CDR3 length: 14 residues. Per germline, CDR1 SNHLY and CDR2 FYNNEI. CDR3 region: CASSRQLSNQPQHF. Here the CDR3 DNA reads TGTGCCAGCAGTAGACAGCTTAGCAATCAGCCCCAGCATTTT.

This clonotype was picked up many times. This chain joins TRBV11-2 and TRBJ1-4; D is possibly TRBD1 (5 bases). The germline V and J ends were trimmed by 5 bases and 8 bases, with 18 bases remaining between them. Germline values: CDR1 SGHAT, CDR2 FQNNGV. The CDR3 runs to 15 residues. DNA for the CDR3: TGTGCCAGCAGCCCCCCGGGTGGGGGGAGGGAAAAACTGTTTTTT. Its translation: CASSPPGGGREKLFF.

The rearrangement joins TRBV7-9 to TRBJ1-3; no reliable D call. Trimming took off 7 bases at V and 4 bases at J, with 14 bases between the two ends. Germline assignment: CDR1 SEHNR and CDR2 FQNEAQ (reference sequence). This CDR3 spans 14 amino acids. CDR3 bases: TGTGCCAGCAACATAACGCCACCCGGAAACACCATATATTTT. Residues: CASNITPPGNTIYF.

This chain uses TRBV4-1 with TRBJ1-5; no clear D gene. The germline gives CDR1 MGHRA, CDR2 YSYEKL. Trimming left V 0 bases short and J 2 bases short, with 8 bases between. The CDR3 runs to 15 residues. CDR3 in amino acids: CASSQEGRGNQPQHF. In DNA form, the CDR3 reads TGCGCCAGCAGCCAAGAAGGGAGGGGCAATCAGCCCCAGCATTTT.

This clonotype has ten or more counts. The rearrangement uses TRBV4-1 and TRBJ2-7, with D perhaps TRBD2 (6 bases). The CDR3 runs to 14 residues. Germline V gives CDR1 MGHRA, CDR2 YSYEKL. V lost 4 bases, J lost 3 bases, and 13 bases lay in between. CDR3 sequence (DNA): TGCGCCAGCAGCCCGGGGCCGCGGGACTACGAGCAGTACTTC. Translating gives CASSPGPRDYEQYF.

The rearrangement joins TRBV10-3 to TRBJ1-4; 11 positions agree with TRBD1. Per the germline V gene, CDR1 is ENHRY and CDR2 is SYGVKD. J was trimmed by 7 bases and V by 5 bases; bases with no gene match: 6. The CDR3 extends over 15 amino acids. The CDR3 sequence: CAISPGTGGSEKLFF. In DNA, the CDR3 is TGTGCCATCAGTCCAGGGACAGGGGGGTCTGAAAAACTGTTTTTT.

In DNA form, the CDR3 reads TGTGCCAGCAGCGTAGTTTCGGGTGCTGAAGCTTTCTTT. As protein: CASSVVSGAEAFF. This chain connects TRBV9 to TRBJ1-1; no reliable D call. V dropped 0 bases and J dropped 6 bases, with 9 bases sitting between them. Germline V gene sequence: CDR1 SGDLS, CDR2 YYNGEE. This CDR3 is built from 13 residues. Full variable domain (outside the CDR3, taken from reference TRBV9 and TRBJ1-1): DSGVTQTPKHLITATGQRVTLRCSPRSGDLSVYWYQQSLDQGLQFLIQYYNGEERAKGNILERFSAQQFPDLHSELNLSSLELGDSALYFCASSVVSGAEAFFGQGTRLTVV.

This clonotype was counted ten times or more. The chain has TRBV12-3 or TRBV12-4 and TRBJ2-2; D may match TRBD1 or TRBD2 (5 bases each). V lost 1 base and J 3 bases, leaving 9 bases between the germline ends. CDR3 length: 15 residues. This chain's CDR3 is CASSLGGSDTGELFF. CDR3 DNA sequence: TGTGCCAGCAGTTTAGGGGGGAGTGACACCGGGGAGCTGTTTTTT.

This clonotype was seen more than once but under ten times. The rearrangement links TRBV6-1 to TRBJ2-6; D remains ambiguous. CDR1 is MNHNS and CDR2 is SASEGT in the germline V gene. The CDR3 has 15 residues. V lost 5 bases to trimming and J lost 2 bases, with 10 bases between them. The chain's CDR3 is CASSSRETGANVLTF. Written as DNA, the CDR3 is TGTGCCAGCAGTAGCCGCGAGACTGGGGCCAACGTCCTGACTTTC.

CDR3 sequence reads: CASSLGGQNTDTQYF. The CDR3 DNA sequence: TGCGCCAGCAGCTTGGGCGGACAGAACACAGATACGCAGTATTTT. The J gene is TRBJ2-3, the V gene TRBV5-1; possibly TRBD1 for D (6 bases). The CDR3 sequence is 15 residues long. V lost 0 bases to trimming and J lost 2 bases, with 10 bases between them. Germline loops: CDR1 SGHRS, CDR2 YFSETQ.

This sequence joins TRBV7-9 and TRBJ1-2; D is unresolved. Germline CDR1 reads SEHNR; CDR2 reads FQNEAQ (reference sequence). Trimming removed 4 bases at V and 4 bases at J, with 10 bases between. CDR3 length: 13 amino acids. In DNA, the CDR3 is TGTGCCAGCAGCTCCATTAGTTCCTATGGCTACACCTTC. This gives the protein CASSSISSYGYTF.

On this clonotype: Lacking the conserved final phenylalanine or tryptophan, this CDR3 likely reflects a read error. The chain uses TRBV7-2 and TRBJ2-2; no firm D call. The CDR3 extends over 16 amino acids. Germline CDR1 reads SGHTA; CDR2 reads FQGNSA. Trimming removed 0 bases at V and 6 bases at J, with 14 bases between. CDR3 nucleotides: TGTGCCAGCAGCTTAGCGCCCCCCGGTTTGGCCGGGGAGCTGTTTTCT. Amino acid sequence: CASSLAPPGLAGELFS.

The rearrangement links TRBV18 to TRBJ1-4; possibly TRBD1 for D (5 bases). The V end lost 2 bases, the J end lost 6 bases, and 10 bases lay between the germline ends. This CDR3 is built from 14 residues. The germline gives CDR1 KGHSH, CDR2 LQKENI. CDR3 sequence: CASSPRGLDEKLFF. The DNA for the CDR3 is TGTGCCAGCTCACCAAGGGGACTGGATGAAAAACTGTTTTTT.

This clonotype has at least ten counts. The gene calls are TRBV30 and TRBJ2-7; 7 bases align to TRBD1. The ends lost 0 bases at V and 2 bases at J; junction bases unmatched: 4. CDR3 size: 14 residues. Per the germline V gene, CDR1 is GTSNPN and CDR2 is SVGIG (reference sequence). The CDR3 DNA follows: TGTGCCTGGAGTGTAACAGGGGACCCCTACGAGCAGTACTTC. It specifies CAWSVTGDPYEQYF.

This clonotype was seen at least ten times. The CDR3 loop reads CASSPLGRKNIQYF. The DNA for the CDR3 is TGTGCCAGCAGCCCCCTAGGAAGGAAAAACATTCAGTACTTC. The chain employs TRBV7-8 and TRBJ2-4; D gene uncertain. The CDR3 is 14 amino acids. Trimming shortened V by 5 bases and J by 4 bases, and 12 bases separated the two germline ends. CDR1 is SGHVS, CDR2 FQNEAQ, per germline.

There are many counts of this clonotype. The V call is TRBV5-1, the J call TRBJ2-3, with TRBD1 matching over 7 bases. V lost 4 bases to trimming and J lost 2 bases; unmatched junction nucleotides: 4. This CDR3 comprises 14 residues. CDR1 is SGHRS, CDR2 YFSETQ, per germline. In DNA, the CDR3 is TGCGCCAGCAGCCCGGGACAGCCCACAGATACGCAGTATTTT. Translation: CASSPGQPTDTQYF.

This clonotype was seen a handful of times. The chain recombines TRBV13 with TRBJ2-2, with 7 nucleotides matching TRBD2. The CDR3 spans 14 residues. V trimming: 5 bases; J trimming: 5 bases; junction bases outside the gene matches: 5. Germline CDR1 reads PRHDT; CDR2 reads FYEKMQ (reference sequence). The CDR3 DNA sequence: TGTGCCAGCAGCATGGGACTACTTACCGGGGAGCTGTTTTTT. Translating it yields CASSMGLLTGELFF.

The table lists this clonotype with many counts. The rearrangement joins TRBV2 to TRBJ2-6; D gene unclear. V lost 7 bases, J lost 0 bases, and 13 bases lay in between. Germline V gives CDR1 SNHLY, CDR2 FYNNEI. This CDR3 has 16 residues. The DNA of the CDR3 is TGTGCCAGCAACAACCGTTTTAGCTCTGGGGCCAACGTCCTGACTTTC. Its protein product is CASNNRFSSGANVLTF. Filled out from reference TRBV2 and TRBJ2-6, the complete variable domain reads EPEVTQTPSHQVTQMGQEVILRCVPISNHLYFYWYRQILGQKVEFLVSFYNNEISEKSEIFDDQFSVERPDGSNFTLKIRSTKLEDSAMYFCASNNRFSSGANVLTFGAGSRLTVL.

Ten or more counts support this clonotype. V is TRBV6-2 or TRBV6-3 and J is TRBJ1-5; 7 bases match TRBD1. From germline, CDR1 is MNHEY and CDR2 SVGEGT. This CDR3 comprises 12 residues. V was clipped by 6 bases and J by 4 bases; unmatched bases: 0. The CDR3 sequence is CASRTGNQPQHF. The CDR3 bases are TGTGCCAGCAGGACAGGGAATCAGCCCCAGCATTTT.

This clonotype was counted between two and nine times. The rearrangement links TRBV20-1 to TRBJ1-5, with no clear D. Germline loops: CDR1 DFQATT, CDR2 SNEGSKA (reference sequence). Deletions cut 4 bases from V and 2 bases from J, with 12 bases between. This CDR3 has 14 amino acids. The CDR3, as DNA: TGCAGTGCTACTAACCGGGGAGGCAATCAGCCCCAGCATTTT. This codes for CSATNRGGNQPQHF.

This clonotype was seen ten or more times. V usage is TRBV28 and J usage is TRBJ1-5; the D gene is possibly TRBD1 (5 bases). V was pared by 6 bases and J by 6 bases, with 21 bases between. This CDR3 is built from 16 residues. Germline CDR1 MDHEN, CDR2 SYDVKM. CDR3 sequence (DNA): TGTGCCAGCAGCGGGGCCAGGTTTGTTGTTGTTCAGCCCCAGCATTTT. The encoded protein is CASSGARFVVVQPQHF.

This clonotype was picked up many times. CDR3 sequence: CASSPEGVYGYTF. CDR3 in DNA: TGTGCCAGCTCACCAGAAGGGGTCTATGGCTACACCTTC. V gene TRBV18 combines with J gene TRBJ1-2; a possible D gene is TRBD1 (5 bases). The CDR3 is 13 residues long. From germline, CDR1 is KGHSH and CDR2 LQKENI. With 2 bases removed from V and 4 bases from J, the gap between germline ends came to 8 bases.

This clonotype turned up a few times. The rearrangement links TRBV12-3 or TRBV12-4 to TRBJ2-5, with 7 bases fitting TRBD1. This CDR3 is built from 15 residues. The V gene end was trimmed by 6 bases and the J gene end by 4 bases; junction bases not matched to a gene: 11. DNA for the CDR3: TGTGCCAGCAGCCTAGGGGGCAGGTTCCGAGAGACCCAGTACTTC. It encodes CASSLGGRFRETQYF.